This entry lists 24 T cell receptor beta chains sequenced from one sample in a study of blood T cell repertoires in COVID-19. The method was immunoSEQ multiplex PCR; TCRdb's version includes in-frame clones alone and lacks a portion of them. This sample has fewer than 200,000 clones, with roughly 83% found just once. The specimen was PBMCs or T cells enriched from blood (not recorded which). Receptors originate from a woman in her forties or fifties who had recovered from COVID-19.

This CDR3 is CASSYPWLNSGGSSTDTQYF. As DNA, the CDR3 is TGTGCCAGCAGCTACCCCTGGCTTAATTCGGGGGGCTCTAGCACAGATACGCAGTATTTT. The J gene is TRBJ2-3, the V gene TRBV28, with D perhaps matching TRBD2 (7 bases). From germline, CDR1 is MDHEN and CDR2 SYDVKM. With 6 bases removed from V and 0 bases from J, the gap between germline ends came to 28 bases. The CDR3 runs 20 residues.

This clone was counted a few times. This sequence joins TRBV12-5 and TRBJ1-4, with D perhaps matching TRBD1 (6 bases). Germline CDR1 and CDR2: LGHNT and FRNRAP. Trimming took off 7 bases at V and 9 bases at J, with 15 bases between the two ends. The CDR3 spans 13 residues. The CDR3 nucleotides are TGTGCTAGTGTGGGGGGGCGAAAGAAAAAACTGTTTTTT. It codes for CASVGGRKKKLFF.

This clone was detected only once. V gene TRBV7-9 combines with J gene TRBJ1-4, with 7 nucleotides matching TRBD1. J was trimmed by 3 bases and V by 3 bases; bases with no gene match: 7. This CDR3 contains 16 residues. Per the germline V gene, CDR1 is SEHNR and CDR2 is FQNEAQ (reference sequence). The CDR3: CASSLGADRANEKLFF. In DNA, the CDR3 is TGTGCCAGCAGCTTGGGAGCAGACAGGGCTAATGAAAAACTGTTTTTT.

V usage is TRBV28 and J usage is TRBJ1-4; TRBD1 matches at 9 bases. V trimming: 2 bases; J trimming: 11 bases; junction bases outside the gene matches: 3. The CDR3 length is 13 residues. Per germline, CDR1 MDHEN and CDR2 SYDVKM. The CDR3 is CASSLAGQGKLFF. In DNA, the CDR3 is TGTGCCAGCAGTTTAGCCGGACAGGGGAAACTGTTTTTT.

The chain carries TRBV28 and TRBJ1-2, with no clear D. Trimming removed 2 bases from V and 5 bases from J, with 15 bases in between. Germline CDR1 reads MDHEN; CDR2 reads SYDVKM. The CDR3 has 15 residues. CDR3 coding DNA: TGTGCCAGCAGTTTACTCGGCCCACCTAGGTATGGCTACACCTTC. Translation: CASSLLGPPRYGYTF.

This clone was recorded once. V gene TRBV2 combines with J gene TRBJ2-3; 9 bases are a match to TRBD2. J was trimmed by 3 bases and V by 10 bases; bases with no gene match: 8. CDR3 length equals 14 residues. CDR1 is SNHLY, CDR2 FYNNEI, per germline. The DNA for the CDR3 is TGTGCCACCGCGGGCGGGGGGGGTACAGATACGCAGTATTTT. As protein: CATAGGGGTDTQYF. Together with reference TRBV2 and TRBJ2-3, the CDR3 gives the full variable domain: EPEVTQTPSHQVTQMGQEVILRCVPISNHLYFYWYRQILGQKVEFLVSFYNNEISEKSEIFDDQFSVERPDGSNFTLKIRSTKLEDSAMYFCATAGGGGTDTQYFGPGTRLTVL.

This sequence joins TRBV10-1 and TRBJ2-1; 7 bases agree with TRBD2. The CDR3 covers 15 residues. The V and J ends lost 3 bases and 3 bases, in that order; junction bases with no gene match: 5. CDR1 WNHNN and CDR2 SYGVQD come from the germline V gene (reference sequence). CDR3 coding DNA: TGCGCCAGCAGTGAATCCGCTAGCGGCTACAATGAGCAGTTCTTC. Its protein product is CASSESASGYNEQFF.

The chain joins TRBV19 to TRBJ1-5, with TRBD1 matching 10 bases. CDR3 length: 12 amino acids. V dropped 5 bases and J dropped 16; count of bases not matched to a gene: 8. The germline V gene encodes CDR1 LNHDA and CDR2 SQIVND (reference sequence). The DNA for the CDR3 is TGTGCCAGTAGTGCCCGGGACAGGGGTCTACATTTT. This codes for CASSARDRGLHF.

This clone came up once. One end of the junction is discordant with germline, which a read error may explain. The chain is built from TRBV7-9 and TRBJ2-4; 10 bases match TRBD1. The CDR3 loop spans 14 amino acids. Per the germline V gene, CDR1 is SEHNR and CDR2 is FQNEAQ (reference sequence). CDR3 DNA sequence: TGTGCCAGCAGCCCCAGGGACAGGGGAAACGTTCAGTACTTC. It translates to CASSPRDRGNVQYF.

The chain joins TRBV29-1 to TRBJ1-5; 8 bases line up with TRBD1. CDR3 size: 13 residues. In germline, CDR1 is SQVTM, CDR2 ANQGSEA. Trimming at V came to 6 bases and at J to 2 bases, leaving 3 bases not matched to a gene. The CDR3 here is CSVSGQGNQPQHF. CDR3 sequence (DNA): TGCAGCGTCTCGGGACAGGGCAATCAGCCCCAGCATTTT.

The CDR3 region is CASSLGSASGPTDTQYF. CDR3 DNA sequence: TGTGCCAGCAGCTTAGGTTCGGCTAGCGGACCCACAGATACGCAGTATTTT. The V call is TRBV7-9, the J call TRBJ2-3; 7 nucleotides match TRBD2. After removal of 1 base from V and 2 bases from J, the junction contained 9 bases not matched to a gene. This CDR3 has 17 amino acids. Per the germline V gene, CDR1 is SEHNR and CDR2 is FQNEAQ (reference sequence).

The V call is TRBV19, the J call TRBJ1-3; 7 bases line up with TRBD1. With V trimmed by 5 bases and J by 4 bases, 5 bases remained unmatched. Germline V gene data show CDR1 as LNHDA and CDR2 as SQIVND (reference sequence). The CDR3 has 14 amino acids. The CDR3: CASSQGGRGNTIYF. CDR3 bases: TGTGCCAGTAGTCAGGGGGGCAGAGGAAACACCATATATTTT.

This clone was picked up one time. J is TRBJ2-2 and V is TRBV11-2, with D possibly matching TRBD2 (6 bases). The CDR3 loop spans 17 amino acids. Germline assignment: CDR1 SGHAT and CDR2 FQNNGV. Trimming removed 3 bases from V and 5 bases from J, with 19 bases in between. Here the CDR3 reads CASSLFRGTGVTGELFF. CDR3 bases: TGTGCCAGCAGCTTGTTTCGCGGGACGGGAGTGACCGGGGAGCTGTTTTTT.

This rearrangement joins TRBV27 to TRBJ1-5; 7 bases are a match to TRBD1. CDR3 size: 15 residues. In germline, CDR1 is MNHEY, CDR2 SMNVEV (reference sequence). J gave up 3 bases and V 2 bases, and 4 bases lay outside the gene matches. The CDR3 loop reads CASSLAGTVNQPQHF. CDR3 nucleotide sequence: TGTGCCAGCAGTTTAGCAGGGACAGTCAATCAGCCCCAGCATTTT.

The CDR3 is CASSGGQQNTEAFF. DNA for the CDR3: TGTGCCAGCAGCGGCGGACAGCAAAACACTGAAGCTTTCTTT. This chain joins TRBV5-6 and TRBJ1-1; possible D gene TRBD1, 6 bases. In germline, CDR1 is SGHDT, CDR2 YYEEEE. This CDR3 spans 14 amino acids. The germline V and J ends were trimmed by 4 bases and 2 bases, with 12 bases remaining between them.

The rearrangement joins TRBV19 to TRBJ2-2; D ambiguous. Trimming shortened V by 1 base and J by 7 bases, and 4 bases separated the two germline ends. Germline CDR1 LNHDA, CDR2 SQIVND (reference sequence). The CDR3 loop spans 12 amino acids. In nucleotides, the CDR3 is TGTGCCAGTAGTATAGTGAGCGGGGAGCTGTTTTTT. It encodes CASSIVSGELFF.

The gene calls are TRBV11-3 and TRBJ1-1; D remains unclear. Per germline, CDR1 SGHNT and CDR2 YENEEA. The length of the CDR3 is 13 residues. Trimming cost V 7 bases and J 0 bases, with 9 bases left between them. The chain's CDR3 is CASTIHMNTEAFF. CDR3 DNA sequence: TGTGCCAGCACGATACACATGAACACTGAAGCTTTCTTT.

This chain uses TRBV28 with TRBJ1-5, with D tentatively TRBD1 (6 bases). The CDR3 sequence is 13 residues long. V was shortened by 5 bases and J by 5 bases, with 10 bases between the two germline ends. CDR1 and CDR2 (germline): MDHEN, SYDVKM. CDR3 DNA sequence: TGTGCCAGCAGTGGGGCAGGGGATCAGCCCCAGCATTTT. Its protein product is CASSGAGDQPQHF.

This clone has a single count. The chain uses TRBV19 and TRBJ1-2, with TRBD1 matching over 7 bases. The length of the CDR3 is 13 residues. Germline V CDR1 and CDR2: LNHDA, SQIVND (reference sequence). The J segment lost 7 bases and the V segment lost 7 bases, leaving 9 bases of the junction unmatched. In DNA, the CDR3 is TGTGCCAGTAAGGTACCCGGACAGGTTGGCTACACCTTC. This sequence encodes CASKVPGQVGYTF.

The J gene is TRBJ1-1, the V gene TRBV6-2 or TRBV6-3; no firm D call. The germline CDR1 and CDR2 sequences are MNHEY and SVGEGT. The germline V and J ends were trimmed by 5 bases and 3 bases, with 16 bases remaining between them. The CDR3 runs 15 residues. CDR3 region: CASSPPLGGYTEAFF. The CDR3 DNA reads as TGTGCCAGCAGTCCCCCTTTGGGAGGATACACTGAAGCTTTCTTT.

The chain combines TRBV19 with TRBJ1-6, with 8 bases fitting TRBD1. Germline CDR1 is LNHDA and CDR2 is SQIVND (reference sequence). Trimming at V came to 4 bases and at J to 6 bases, leaving 5 bases not matched to a gene. The CDR3 is made up of 15 amino acids. CDR3: CASSKRQGSNSPLHF. CDR3 bases: TGTGCCAGTAGTAAGCGACAGGGGTCTAATTCACCCCTCCACTTT.

This clone has just a few counts. The chain uses TRBV5-1 and TRBJ1-4; no reliable D call. Germline V gene sequence: CDR1 SGHRS, CDR2 YFSETQ. The CDR3 consists of 14 residues. With 4 bases removed from V and 0 bases from J, the gap between germline ends came to 7 bases. In DNA, the CDR3 is TGCGCCAGCAGCCAGGCCTCAACTAATGAAAAACTGTTTTTT. Protein product: CASSQASTNEKLFF.

This chain's CDR3 is CASSFTSGVGNEQFF. Here the CDR3 DNA reads TGTGCCAGCAGCTTTACTAGCGGGGTCGGTAATGAGCAGTTCTTC. This sequence joins TRBV11-3 and TRBJ2-1; the match to TRBD2 covers 10 bases. With 3 bases clipped from V and 7 bases from J, the junction kept 6 bases outside the gene matches. CDR1 and CDR2 from the germline V gene are SGHNT and YENEEA. The CDR3 extends over 15 amino acids.

The chain employs TRBV10-3 and TRBJ2-4; 9 bases map to TRBD1. The germline CDR1 and CDR2 sequences are ENHRY and SYGVKD. The CDR3 is made up of 14 amino acids. V shed 8 bases, J shed 12 bases, and the junction held 14 bases outside the gene matches. DNA of the CDR3: TGTGCCATCGGTCCGGGACAGGGACGAGAGGATCAGTACTTC. It yields the protein CAIGPGQGREDQYF.